This T cell receptor beta chain comes out of a study of T cell changes during pregnancy in multiple sclerosis (dated 2019 in TCRdb). Notes on the research overall: In women with multiple sclerosis, the researchers looked at how the T cell repertoire shifted as pregnancy progressed.

About this clone: Its target antigen remains unknown. Per-nucleotide qualities are absent, and no much larger clonotype sits a single base away.

The library came from the immunoSEQ multiplex PCR assay. Sourced from immuneACCESS, this table was stored by TCRdb with only in-frame sequences that have V and J called. A share of the clones is absent; for the studies checked, an unresolved V gene accounts for under half, and the remainder has no known explanation. The sample table lists around 62,000 clones, 89% of them with a count of one. Of the sample, roughly 2.6% is held by the ten largest clones. Deletion took 0 bases off V and 3 bases off J, with a span of 9 bases between the germline ends. The germline V gene supplies CDR1 MGHRA and CDR2 YSYEKL. The CDR3 spans 15 residues, from the cysteine through the phenylalanine. The sequence is cut down to CDR3 DNA, 45 bases in frame from base 1.

Sequences were derived from peripheral blood, sampled in the first trimester of pregnancy. The sequence is built from TRBV4-1 and TRBJ1-5; the D gene lacks a confident call. This receptor was taken from a female donor with multiple sclerosis, enrolled in a pregnancy study. The CDR3 in this case is CASSQELNINQPQHF. The bases are TGCGCCAGCAGCCAAGAGTTGAACATCAATCAGCCCCAGCATTTT.